The TCR beta chain described here comes from a study of Ad26.COV2.S vaccination and SARS-CoV-2 variants. Some clones are missing from TCRdb's copy, which holds only in-frame ones; the method was immunoSEQ multiplex PCR. The repertoire holds 180,000 or so clones, around 88% seen once, with about 5.5% in the top ten. The CDR3 runs to 13 residues. V lost 3 bases, J lost 8 bases, and 13 bases lay in between. The specimen was peripheral blood, collected after recovery from COVID-19. This chain joins TRBV12-3 or TRBV12-4 and TRBJ1-2; perhaps TRBD1 as D (5 bases). This clonotype was obtained from a human donor who had recovered from COVID-19. The CDR3 spells CASSLGGGYGYTF. The CDR3, as DNA: TGTGCCAGCAGTTTGGGGGGTGGGTACGGCTACACCTTC.